The text below deals with one T cell receptor (beta chain). In the source study's methods: Estimation of nucleated cell counts relied on the amplification of reference gene primers. The protocol was immunoSEQ multiplex PCR, while the TCRdb copy is restricted to in-frame clones and leaves out a portion. Clonal size and the V and J genes are those of that table, whereas D and trimming came from the DNA. The repertoire holds about 88,000 clones, with roughly 90% as singletons. The record originates from a study of blood T cell repertoires in COVID-19. Study in general: The samples span acute and convalescent COVID-19 from the United States, Italy and Spain. Sources were T cells, B-cell-depleted T cells, or PBMCs; the material itself was cDNA or gDNA.

Germline-derived CDR1 and CDR2 are SEHNR and FQNEAQ (reference sequence). With 1 base clipped from V and 1 base from J, the junction kept 5 bases outside the gene matches. CDR3 length equals 17 residues. The sequenced material came from peripheral blood. This receptor was taken from a man aged 60 to 75 with acute or convalescent COVID-19. The chain recombines TRBV7-9 with TRBJ2-2; 8 bases are a match to TRBD1. CDR3: CASSLDVGTGNTGELFF. Here the CDR3 DNA reads TGTGCCAGCAGCTTAGATGTGGGGACAGGGAACACCGGGGAGCTGTTTTTT. Together with reference TRBV7-9 and TRBJ2-2, the CDR3 gives the full variable domain: DTGVSQNPRHKITKRGQNVTFRCDPISEHNRLYWYRQTLGQGPEFLTYFQNEAQLEKSRLLSDRFSAERPKGSFSTLEIQRTEQGDSAMYLCASSLDVGTGNTGELFFGEGSRLTVL.